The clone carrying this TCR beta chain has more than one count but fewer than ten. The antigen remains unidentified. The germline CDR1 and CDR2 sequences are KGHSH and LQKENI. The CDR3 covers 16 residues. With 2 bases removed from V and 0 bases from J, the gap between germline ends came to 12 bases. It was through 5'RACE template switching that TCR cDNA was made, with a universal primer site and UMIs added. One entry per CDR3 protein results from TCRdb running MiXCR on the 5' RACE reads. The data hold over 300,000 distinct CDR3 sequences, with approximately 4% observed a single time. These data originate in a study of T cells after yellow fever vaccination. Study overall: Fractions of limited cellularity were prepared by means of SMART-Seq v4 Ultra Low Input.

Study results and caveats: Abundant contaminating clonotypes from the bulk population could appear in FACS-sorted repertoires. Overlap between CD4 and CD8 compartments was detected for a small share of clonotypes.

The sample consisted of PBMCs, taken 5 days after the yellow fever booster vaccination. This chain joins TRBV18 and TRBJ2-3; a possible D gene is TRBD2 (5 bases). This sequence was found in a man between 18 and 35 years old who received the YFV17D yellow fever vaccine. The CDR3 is CASSPTGISSTDTQYF. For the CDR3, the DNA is TGTGCCAGCTCACCAACGGGGATATCTAGCACAGATACGCAGTATTTT.